One and the same sample provided the 2 T cell receptor beta chains below, sequenced in a study of T cell repertoires in cytomegalovirus infection. Their target antigens are unknown. One entry per CDR3 protein, called by TCRdb with MiXCR from the reads. This table has about half a million distinct CDR3 sequences, roughly a third appearing once. The specimen was cultured PBMCs, collected from culture after CMV antigen stimulation. All receptors derive from a human donor in good health (CMV status not recorded). Some clones in this sample may be carry-over from other donors' samples.

This sequence joins TRBV29-1 and TRBJ2-5; D unclear. CDR1 is SQVTM, CDR2 ANQGSEA, per germline. The CDR3 sequence is 11 residues long. The ends were cut back, 7 bases at V and 1 base at J, with 7 bases in the middle. The DNA for the CDR3 is TGCAGCGCGTTCCTCCAAGAGACCCAGTACTTC. Amino acids: CSAFLQETQYF.

Only a few counts were recorded for this clonotype. The chain couples TRBV7-2 to TRBJ1-2; 12 bases align to TRBD1. Germline values: CDR1 SGHTA, CDR2 FQGNSA. The V gene end was trimmed by 1 base and the J gene end by 5 bases; junction bases not matched to a gene: 11. The length of the CDR3 is 18 residues. CDR3 DNA: TGTGCCAGCAGCTTAGGGGGGACAGGGGGCGGAGGCAATTATGGCTACACCTTC. This gives the protein CASSLGGTGGGGNYGYTF.